The text below deals with one TCR beta chain. The sample belongs to a study of cytomegalovirus exposure and HLA in healthy donors. The CDR3 extends over 15 amino acids. Germline CDR1 MDHEN, CDR2 SYDVKM. Trimming stripped 5 bases from V and 7 bases from J, with 17 bases between. Repertoires were generated with immunoSEQ multiplex PCR, while TCRdb's copy carries only in-frame clones and drops some. The sample comprises 55,000 to 65,000 clones, about 95% of which are singletons, and 5.5% to 7.5% rests with the top ten. This sequence originates from a woman in her late teens or twenties in good health and CMV-seropositive. The sequenced material came from PBMCs. The chain couples TRBV28 to TRBJ2-2; D possibly corresponds to TRBD1 (6 bases). The CDR3 here is CASSDGQYTGGELFF. For the CDR3, the DNA is TGTGCCAGCAGTGACGGACAGTACACAGGCGGGGAGCTGTTTTTT.